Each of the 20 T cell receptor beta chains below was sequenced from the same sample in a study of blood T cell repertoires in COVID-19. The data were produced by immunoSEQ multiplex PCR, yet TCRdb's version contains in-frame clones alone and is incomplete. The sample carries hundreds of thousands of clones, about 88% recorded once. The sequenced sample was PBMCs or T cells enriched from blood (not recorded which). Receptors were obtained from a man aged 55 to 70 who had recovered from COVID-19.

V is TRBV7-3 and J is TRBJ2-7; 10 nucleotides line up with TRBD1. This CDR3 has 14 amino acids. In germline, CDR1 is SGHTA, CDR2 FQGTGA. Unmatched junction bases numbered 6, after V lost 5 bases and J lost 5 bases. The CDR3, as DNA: TGTGCCAGCAGCCCTGGGACAGGGGCAAACGAGCAGTACTTC. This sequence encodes CASSPGTGANEQYF.

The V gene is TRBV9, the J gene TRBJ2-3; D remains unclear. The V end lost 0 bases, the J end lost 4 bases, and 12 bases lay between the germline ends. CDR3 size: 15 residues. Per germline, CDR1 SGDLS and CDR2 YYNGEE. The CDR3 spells CASSVGSFGADTQYF. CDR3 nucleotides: TGTGCCAGCAGCGTAGGTTCTTTTGGAGCAGATACGCAGTATTTT.

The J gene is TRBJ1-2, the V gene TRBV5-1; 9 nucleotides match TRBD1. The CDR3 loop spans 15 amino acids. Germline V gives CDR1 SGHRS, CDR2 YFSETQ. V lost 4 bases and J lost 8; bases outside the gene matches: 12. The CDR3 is CASSMGQGPKGGYTF. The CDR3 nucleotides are TGCGCCAGCAGCATGGGACAGGGACCTAAGGGGGGCTACACCTTC.

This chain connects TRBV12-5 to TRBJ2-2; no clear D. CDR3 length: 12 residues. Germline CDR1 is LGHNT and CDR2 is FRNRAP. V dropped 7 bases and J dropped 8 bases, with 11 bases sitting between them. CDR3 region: CASAHVVGELFF. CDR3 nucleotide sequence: TGTGCTAGTGCCCATGTAGTTGGGGAGCTGTTTTTT. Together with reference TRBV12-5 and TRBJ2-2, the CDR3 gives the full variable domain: DARVTQTPRHKVTEMGQEVTMRCQPILGHNTVFWYRQTMMQGLELLAYFRNRAPLDDSGMPKDRFSAEMPDATLATLKIQPSEPRDSAVYFCASAHVVGELFFGEGSRLTVL.

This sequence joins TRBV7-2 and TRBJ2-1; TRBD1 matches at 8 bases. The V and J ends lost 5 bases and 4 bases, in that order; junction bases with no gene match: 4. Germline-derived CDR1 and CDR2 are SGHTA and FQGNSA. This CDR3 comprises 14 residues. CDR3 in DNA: TGTGCCAGCAGCCTAGGGACAGGTTACAATGAGCAGTTCTTC. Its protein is CASSLGTGYNEQFF.

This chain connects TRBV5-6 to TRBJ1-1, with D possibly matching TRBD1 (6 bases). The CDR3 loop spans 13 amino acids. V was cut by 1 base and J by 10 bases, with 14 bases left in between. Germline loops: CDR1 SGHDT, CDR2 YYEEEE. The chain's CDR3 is CASSLTGPAGAFF. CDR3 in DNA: TGTGCCAGCAGCTTGACAGGGCCGGCAGGAGCTTTCTTT.

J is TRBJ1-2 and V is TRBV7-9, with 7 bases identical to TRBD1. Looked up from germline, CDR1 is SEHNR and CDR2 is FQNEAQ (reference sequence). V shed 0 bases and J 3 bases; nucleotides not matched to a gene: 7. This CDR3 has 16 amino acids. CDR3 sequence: CASSLAKTTGDYGYTF. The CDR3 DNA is TGTGCCAGCAGCTTAGCCAAGACAACAGGGGACTATGGCTACACCTTC. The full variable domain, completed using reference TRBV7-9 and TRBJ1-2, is DTGVSQNPRHKITKRGQNVTFRCDPISEHNRLYWYRQTLGQGPEFLTYFQNEAQLEKSRLLSDRFSAERPKGSFSTLEIQRTEQGDSAMYLCASSLAKTTGDYGYTFGSGTRLTVV.

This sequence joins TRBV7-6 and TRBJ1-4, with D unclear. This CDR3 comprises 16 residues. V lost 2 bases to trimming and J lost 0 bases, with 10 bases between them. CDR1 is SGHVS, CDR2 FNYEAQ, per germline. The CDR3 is CASSLTPSATNEKLFF. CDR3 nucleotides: TGTGCCAGCAGCTTAACGCCGTCAGCAACTAATGAAAAACTGTTTTTT.

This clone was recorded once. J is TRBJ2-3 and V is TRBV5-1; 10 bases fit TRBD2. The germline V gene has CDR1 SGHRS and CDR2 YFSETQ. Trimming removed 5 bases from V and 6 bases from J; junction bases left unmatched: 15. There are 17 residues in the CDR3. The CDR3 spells CASSRPVAGGTGDTQYF. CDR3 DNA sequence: TGCGCCAGCAGTCGCCCCGTAGCGGGGGGCACCGGGGATACGCAGTATTTT.

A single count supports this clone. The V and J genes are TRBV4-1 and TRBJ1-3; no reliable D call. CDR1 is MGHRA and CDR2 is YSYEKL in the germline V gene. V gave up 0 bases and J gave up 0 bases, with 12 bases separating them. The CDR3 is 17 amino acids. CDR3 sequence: CASSQDPRRSSGNTIYF. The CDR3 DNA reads TGCGCCAGCAGCCAAGATCCGAGGAGGAGCTCTGGAAACACCATATATTTT.

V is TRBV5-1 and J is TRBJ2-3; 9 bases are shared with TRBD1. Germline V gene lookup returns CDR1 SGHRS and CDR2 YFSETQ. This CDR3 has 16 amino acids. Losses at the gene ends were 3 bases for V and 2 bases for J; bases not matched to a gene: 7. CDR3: CASSSKQGAVTDTQYF. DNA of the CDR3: TGCGCCAGCAGCTCGAAACAGGGGGCGGTCACAGATACGCAGTATTTT.

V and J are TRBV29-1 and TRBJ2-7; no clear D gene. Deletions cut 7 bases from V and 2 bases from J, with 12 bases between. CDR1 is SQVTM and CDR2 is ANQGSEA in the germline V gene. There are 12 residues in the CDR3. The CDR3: CSALVGTYEQYF. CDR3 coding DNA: TGCAGCGCCCTAGTGGGTACCTACGAGCAGTACTTC.

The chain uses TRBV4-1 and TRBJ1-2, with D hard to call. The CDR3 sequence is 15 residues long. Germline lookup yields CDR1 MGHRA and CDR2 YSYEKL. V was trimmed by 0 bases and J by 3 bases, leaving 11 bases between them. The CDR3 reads CASSQERRWDYGYTF. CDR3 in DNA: TGCGCCAGCAGCCAAGAAAGGAGATGGGACTATGGCTACACCTTC.

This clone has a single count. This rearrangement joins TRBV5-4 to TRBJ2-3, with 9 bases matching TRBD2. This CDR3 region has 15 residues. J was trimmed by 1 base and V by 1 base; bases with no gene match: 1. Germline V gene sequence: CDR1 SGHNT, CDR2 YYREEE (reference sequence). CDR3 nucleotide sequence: TGTGCCAGCAGCTTGAGACTAGCGGGCACAGATACGCAGTATTTT. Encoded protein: CASSLRLAGTDTQYF.

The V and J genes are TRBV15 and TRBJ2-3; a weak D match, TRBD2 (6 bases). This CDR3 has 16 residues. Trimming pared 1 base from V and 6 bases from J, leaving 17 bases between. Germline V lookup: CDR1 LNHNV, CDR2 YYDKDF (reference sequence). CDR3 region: CATSRATTRTLDTQYF. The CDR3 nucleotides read TGTGCCACCAGCAGAGCGACGACTAGAACGTTGGATACGCAGTATTTT.

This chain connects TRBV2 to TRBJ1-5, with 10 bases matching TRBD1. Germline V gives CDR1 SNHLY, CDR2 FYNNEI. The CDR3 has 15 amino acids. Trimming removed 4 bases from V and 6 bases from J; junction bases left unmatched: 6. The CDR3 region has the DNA TGTGCCAGCAGTGTAGACAGGGGGCTGGGTCAGCCCCAGCATTTT. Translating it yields CASSVDRGLGQPQHF.

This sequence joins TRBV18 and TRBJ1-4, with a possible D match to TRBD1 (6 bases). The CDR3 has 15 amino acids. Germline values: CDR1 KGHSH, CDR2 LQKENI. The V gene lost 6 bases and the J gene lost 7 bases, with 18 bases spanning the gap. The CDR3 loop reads CASSSMGAGVEKLFF. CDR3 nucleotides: TGTGCCAGCTCCTCTATGGGGGCAGGCGTTGAAAAACTGTTTTTT.

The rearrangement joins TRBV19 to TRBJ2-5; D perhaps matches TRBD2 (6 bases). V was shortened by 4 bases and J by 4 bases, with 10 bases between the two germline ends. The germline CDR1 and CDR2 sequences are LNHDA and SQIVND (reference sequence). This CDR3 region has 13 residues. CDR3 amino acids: CASSKSGSETQYF. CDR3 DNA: TGTGCCAGTAGTAAAAGCGGGTCAGAGACCCAGTACTTC.

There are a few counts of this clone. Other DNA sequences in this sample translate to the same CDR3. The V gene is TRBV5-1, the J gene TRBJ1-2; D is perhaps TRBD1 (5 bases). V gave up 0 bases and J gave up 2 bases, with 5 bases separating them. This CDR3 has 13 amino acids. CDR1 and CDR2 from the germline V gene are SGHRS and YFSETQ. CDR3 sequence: CASSLGQNYGYTF. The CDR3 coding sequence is TGCGCCAGCAGCTTGGGACAGAACTATGGCTACACCTTC. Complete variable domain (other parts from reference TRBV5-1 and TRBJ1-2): KAGVTQTPRYLIKTRGQQVTLSCSPISGHRSVSWYQQTPGQGLQFLFEYFSETQRNKGNFPGRFSGRQFSNSRSEMNVSTLELGDSALYLCASSLGQNYGYTFGSGTRLTVV.

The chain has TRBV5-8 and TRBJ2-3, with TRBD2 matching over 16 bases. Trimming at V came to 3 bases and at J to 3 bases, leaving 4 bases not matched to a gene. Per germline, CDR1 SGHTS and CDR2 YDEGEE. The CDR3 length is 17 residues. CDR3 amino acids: CASSSGLAGGHTDTQYF. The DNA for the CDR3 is TGTGCCAGCAGCTCGGGACTAGCGGGGGGGCATACAGATACGCAGTATTTT.